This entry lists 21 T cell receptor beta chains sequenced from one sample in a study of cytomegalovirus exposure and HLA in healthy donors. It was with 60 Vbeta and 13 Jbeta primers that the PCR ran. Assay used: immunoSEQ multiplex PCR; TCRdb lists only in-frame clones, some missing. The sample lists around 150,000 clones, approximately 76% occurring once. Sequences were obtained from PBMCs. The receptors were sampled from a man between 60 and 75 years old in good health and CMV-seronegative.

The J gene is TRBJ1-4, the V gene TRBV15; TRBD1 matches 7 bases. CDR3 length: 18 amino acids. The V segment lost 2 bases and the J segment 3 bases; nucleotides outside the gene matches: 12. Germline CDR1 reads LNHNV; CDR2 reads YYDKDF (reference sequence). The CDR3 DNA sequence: TGTGCCACCAGCAGACGCCTTATACAGGGGCCGTCTAATGAAAAACTGTTTTTT. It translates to CATSRRLIQGPSNEKLFF. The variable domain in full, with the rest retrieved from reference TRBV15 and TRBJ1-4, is DAMVIQNPRYQVTQFGKPVTLSCSQTLNHNVMYWYQQKSSQAPKLLFHYYDKDFNNEADTPDNFQSRRPNTSFCFLDIRSPGLGDTAMYLCATSRRLIQGPSNEKLFFGSGTQLSVL.

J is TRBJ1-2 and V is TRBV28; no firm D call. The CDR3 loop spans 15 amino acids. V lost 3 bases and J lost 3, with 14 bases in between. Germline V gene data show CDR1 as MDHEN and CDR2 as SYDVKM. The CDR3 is CASSFGSGGDYGYTF. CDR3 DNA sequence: TGTGCCAGCAGTTTCGGATCCGGAGGCGACTATGGCTACACCTTC.

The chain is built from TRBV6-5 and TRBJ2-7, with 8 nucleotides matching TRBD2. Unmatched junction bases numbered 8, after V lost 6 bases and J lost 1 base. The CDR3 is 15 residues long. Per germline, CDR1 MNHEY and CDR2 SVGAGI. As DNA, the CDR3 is TGTGCCAGCAGAAAACCGGGACTAGGGTCCTACGAGCAGTACTTC. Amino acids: CASRKPGLGSYEQYF.

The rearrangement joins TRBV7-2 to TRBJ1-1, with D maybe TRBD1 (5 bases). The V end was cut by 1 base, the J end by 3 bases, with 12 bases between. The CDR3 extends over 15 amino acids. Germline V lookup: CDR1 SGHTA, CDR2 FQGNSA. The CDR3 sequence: CASSLEAGRDTEAFF. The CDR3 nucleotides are TGTGCCAGCAGCTTAGAGGCAGGGAGGGACACTGAAGCTTTCTTT.

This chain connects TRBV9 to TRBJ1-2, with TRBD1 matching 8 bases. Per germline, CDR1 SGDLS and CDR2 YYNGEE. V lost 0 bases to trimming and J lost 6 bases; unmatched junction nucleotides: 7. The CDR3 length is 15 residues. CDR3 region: CASSVGGRGRNGYTF. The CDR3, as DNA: TGTGCCAGCAGCGTAGGAGGCAGGGGGCGTAATGGCTACACCTTC.

The CDR3 spells CASSVEETSNQPQHF. In DNA, the CDR3 is TGTGCCAGCAGTGTTGAGGAAACAAGCAATCAGCCCCAGCATTTT. This rearrangement joins TRBV2 to TRBJ1-5; unclear D gene. The CDR3 has 15 residues. V was cut by 4 bases and J by 1 base, with 11 bases left in between. Germline V gene data show CDR1 as SNHLY and CDR2 as FYNNEI.

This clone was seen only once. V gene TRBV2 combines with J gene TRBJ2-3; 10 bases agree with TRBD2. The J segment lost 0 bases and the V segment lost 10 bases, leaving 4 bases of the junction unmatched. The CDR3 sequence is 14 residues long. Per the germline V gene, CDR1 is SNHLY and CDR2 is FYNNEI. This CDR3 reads CATGTSESTDTQYF. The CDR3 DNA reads TGTGCCACCGGGACTAGCGAGAGCACAGATACGCAGTATTTT.

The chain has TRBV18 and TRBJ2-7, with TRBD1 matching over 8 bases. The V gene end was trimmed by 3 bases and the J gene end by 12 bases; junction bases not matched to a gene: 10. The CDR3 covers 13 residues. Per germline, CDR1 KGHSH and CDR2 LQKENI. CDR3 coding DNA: TGTGCCAGCTCACCCCAGGGGGCCGGGGTCCGGTACTTC. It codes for CASSPQGAGVRYF.

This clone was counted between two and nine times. CDR3 residues: CASRRGGDSQETQYF. The DNA for the CDR3 is TGCGCCAGCAGGCGGGGCGGGGACAGCCAAGAGACCCAGTACTTC. This chain links TRBV5-1 with TRBJ2-5; perhaps TRBD1 as D (7 bases). The germline V gene encodes CDR1 SGHRS and CDR2 YFSETQ. The CDR3 consists of 15 residues. Trimming removed 5 bases from V and 1 base from J, with 15 bases in between.

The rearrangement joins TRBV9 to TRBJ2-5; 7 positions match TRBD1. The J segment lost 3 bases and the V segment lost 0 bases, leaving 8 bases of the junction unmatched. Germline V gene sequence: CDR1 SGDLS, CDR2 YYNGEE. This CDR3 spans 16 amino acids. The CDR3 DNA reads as TGTGCCAGCAGCGTAGAAGGGGGCGCGAGTGAAGAGACCCAGTACTTC. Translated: CASSVEGGASEETQYF.

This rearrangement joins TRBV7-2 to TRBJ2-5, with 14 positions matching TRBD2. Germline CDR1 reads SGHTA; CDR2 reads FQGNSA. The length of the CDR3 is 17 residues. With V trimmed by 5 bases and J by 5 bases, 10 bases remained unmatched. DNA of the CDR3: TGTGCCAGCAGCCCGCGACTAGCGGGGGGGCCCAGGGAGACCCAGTACTTC. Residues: CASSPRLAGGPRETQYF.

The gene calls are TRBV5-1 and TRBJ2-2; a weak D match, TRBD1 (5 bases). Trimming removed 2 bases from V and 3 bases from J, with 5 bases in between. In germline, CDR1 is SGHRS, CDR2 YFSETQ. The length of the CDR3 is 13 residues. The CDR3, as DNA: TGCGCCAGCAGCTTACAGGACACCGGGGAGCTGTTTTTT. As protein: CASSLQDTGELFF.

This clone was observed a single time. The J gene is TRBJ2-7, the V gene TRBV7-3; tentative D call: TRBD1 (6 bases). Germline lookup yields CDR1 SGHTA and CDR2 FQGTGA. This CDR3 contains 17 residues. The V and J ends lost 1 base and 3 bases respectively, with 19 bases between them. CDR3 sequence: CASSLSGAGQRRYEQYF. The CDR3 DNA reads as TGTGCCAGCAGCTTAAGTGGGGCCGGACAGAGACGCTACGAGCAGTACTTC.

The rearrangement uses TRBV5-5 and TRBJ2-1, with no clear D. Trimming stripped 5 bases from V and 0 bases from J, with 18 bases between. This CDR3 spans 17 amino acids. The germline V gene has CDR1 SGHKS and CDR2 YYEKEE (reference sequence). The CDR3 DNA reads TGTGCCAGCAGTCAGACCCAACAGAGATTCTCCTACAATGAGCAGTTCTTC. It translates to CASSQTQQRFSYNEQFF.

The CDR3 spells CASIPTASSYNEQFF. CDR3 nucleotide sequence: TGTGCCAGCATTCCAACTGCTAGCTCCTACAATGAGCAGTTCTTC. This chain joins TRBV2 and TRBJ2-1; D gene ambiguous. V gave up 7 bases and J gave up 0 bases, with 13 bases separating them. Germline V CDR1 and CDR2: SNHLY, FYNNEI. This CDR3 region has 15 residues. The whole variable domain, remainder taken from reference TRBV2 and TRBJ2-1, is EPEVTQTPSHQVTQMGQEVILRCVPISNHLYFYWYRQILGQKVEFLVSFYNNEISEKSEIFDDQFSVERPDGSNFTLKIRSTKLEDSAMYFCASIPTASSYNEQFFGPGTRLTVL.

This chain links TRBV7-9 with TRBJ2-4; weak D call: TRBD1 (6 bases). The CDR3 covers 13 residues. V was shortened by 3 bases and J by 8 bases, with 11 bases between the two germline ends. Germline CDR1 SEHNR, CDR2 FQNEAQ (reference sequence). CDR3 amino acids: CASSFNRVDIQYF. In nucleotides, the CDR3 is TGTGCCAGCAGCTTTAACAGGGTAGACATTCAGTACTTC.

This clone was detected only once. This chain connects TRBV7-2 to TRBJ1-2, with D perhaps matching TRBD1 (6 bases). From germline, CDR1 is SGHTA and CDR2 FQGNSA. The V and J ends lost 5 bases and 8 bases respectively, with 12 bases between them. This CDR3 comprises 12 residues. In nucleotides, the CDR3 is TGTGCCAGCAGCCCGGGACAATTCGGCTACACCTTC. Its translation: CASSPGQFGYTF.

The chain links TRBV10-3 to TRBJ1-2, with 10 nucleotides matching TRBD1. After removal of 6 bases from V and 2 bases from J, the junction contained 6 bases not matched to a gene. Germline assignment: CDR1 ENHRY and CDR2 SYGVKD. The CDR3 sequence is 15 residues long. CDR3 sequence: CAISTPGQGNYGYTF. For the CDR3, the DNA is TGTGCCATCAGCACCCCGGGACAGGGGAACTATGGCTACACCTTC.

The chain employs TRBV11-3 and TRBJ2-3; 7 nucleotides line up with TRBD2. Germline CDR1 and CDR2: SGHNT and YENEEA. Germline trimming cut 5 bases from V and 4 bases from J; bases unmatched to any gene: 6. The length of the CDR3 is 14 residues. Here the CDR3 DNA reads TGTGCCAGCAGCGATAGACTAGCAGCAGATACGCAGTATTTT. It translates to CASSDRLAADTQYF.

CDR3 protein: CASSLYTGRGNTGELFF. CDR3 DNA sequence: TGTGCCAGCAGTCTATACACTGGGAGGGGGAACACCGGGGAGCTGTTTTTT. This chain connects TRBV27 to TRBJ2-2; 7 nucleotides match TRBD2. The CDR3 contains 17 residues. Germline-derived CDR1 and CDR2 are MNHEY and SMNVEV (reference sequence). Trimming at V came to 5 bases and at J to 1 base, leaving 10 bases not matched to a gene.

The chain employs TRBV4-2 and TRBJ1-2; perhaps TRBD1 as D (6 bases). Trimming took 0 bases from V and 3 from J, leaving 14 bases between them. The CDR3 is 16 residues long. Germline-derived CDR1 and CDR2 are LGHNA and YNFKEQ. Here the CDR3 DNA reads TGTGCCAGCAGCCAAGAAAGGGGTACAGGGTACTATGGCTACACCTTC. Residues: CASSQERGTGYYGYTF.